The 29 T cell receptor beta chains given below trace back to one sample, sequenced in a study of spatial heterogeneity in lung cancer. Time point in this sample: sample taken at primary tumor resection. A single record per CDR3 protein comes from TCRdb applying MiXCR to the 5' RACE reads. The table includes about 92,000 distinct CDR3 sequences, approximately 12% detected once. Sequences were derived from PBMCs, sampled at surgery. These receptors were taken from a male donor with early-stage non-small cell lung cancer.

This clonotype has a handful of counts. The CDR3 nucleotides read TGCAGTGCTAGGAACGGATTAAACGGGGTCACCGGGGAGCTGTTTTTT. It translates to CSARNGLNGVTGELFF. This chain joins TRBV20-1 and TRBJ2-2; possibly TRBD2 for D (5 bases). This CDR3 spans 16 amino acids. V was clipped by 3 bases and J by 4 bases, with 18 bases between them. Germline V gives CDR1 DFQATT, CDR2 SNEGSKA (reference sequence).

The chain recombines TRBV5-1 with TRBJ2-1, with unresolved D. The CDR3 has 13 amino acids. Trimming took 0 bases from V and 7 from J, leaving 8 bases between them. The germline CDR1 and CDR2 sequences are SGHRS and YFSETQ. CDR3 region: CASSLALLNEQFF. CDR3 in DNA: TGCGCCAGCAGCTTGGCACTGCTTAATGAGCAGTTCTTC.

This clonotype occurred a few times. This chain uses TRBV5-4 with TRBJ2-1; 7 bases line up with TRBD1. The length of the CDR3 is 16 residues. Germline CDR1 and CDR2: SGHNT and YYREEE (reference sequence). Trimming cost V 4 bases and J 2 bases; bases outside gene matches: 9. The CDR3 DNA reads TGTGCCAGCAGCACTGACAGGGCATCAACCTACAATGAGCAGTTCTTC. This codes for CASSTDRASTYNEQFF.

The rearrangement uses TRBV5-1 and TRBJ2-6; TRBD1 matches 9 bases. Trimming took 0 bases from V and 0 from J; bases not matched to a gene: 4. Germline CDR1 and CDR2: SGHRS and YFSETQ. CDR3 length equals 18 residues. CDR3 amino acids: CASSLAGTGTSGANVLTF. CDR3 coding DNA: TGCGCCAGCAGCTTGGCTGGGACAGGGACCTCTGGGGCCAACGTCCTGACTTTC.

This clonotype has a handful of counts. The chain couples TRBV7-2 to TRBJ2-3, with D perhaps matching TRBD1 (6 bases). CDR3 length: 15 amino acids. Per the germline V gene, CDR1 is SGHTA and CDR2 is FQGNSA. The V and J ends lost 0 bases and 2 bases respectively, with 9 bases between them. The CDR3 coding sequence is TGTGCCAGCAGCTTAGCGGGACACCACACAGATACGCAGTATTTT. Protein: CASSLAGHHTDTQYF.

This chain joins TRBV7-9 and TRBJ2-3; 8 bases match TRBD2. Germline assignment: CDR1 SEHNR and CDR2 FQNEAQ (reference sequence). The CDR3 spans 15 residues. With 1 base clipped from V and 3 bases from J, the junction kept 3 bases outside the gene matches. The CDR3 bases are TGTGCCAGCAGCTTAGTCGGGGGGGCGACAGATACGCAGTATTTT. Residues: CASSLVGGATDTQYF.

This clonotype was seen a few times. The V gene is TRBV5-1, the J gene TRBJ1-2, with 7 positions matching TRBD1. The CDR3 consists of 14 residues. The germline V gene encodes CDR1 SGHRS and CDR2 YFSETQ. The trim removed 4 bases at V and 2 bases at J, leaving 5 bases unmatched. The CDR3 loop is CASSPLQGNYGYTF. The CDR3 coding sequence is TGCGCCAGCAGCCCGTTACAGGGGAACTATGGCTACACCTTC.

This clonotype was counted only a few times. The rearrangement joins TRBV5-6 to TRBJ2-3; D tentatively fits TRBD1 or TRBD2 (5 bases each). Per the germline V gene, CDR1 is SGHDT and CDR2 is YYEEEE. CDR3 size: 15 residues. V lost 5 bases and J lost 5, with 18 bases in between. The CDR3 nucleotides are TGTGCCAGCAGTCCCGGGACCCGCGGCGGAGATACGCAGTATTTT. Translation gives CASSPGTRGGDTQYF.

This clonotype was seen at least ten times. V usage is TRBV2 and J usage is TRBJ2-5; D is unclear. Deletions cut 0 bases from V and 0 bases from J, with 5 bases between. The CDR3 is made up of 14 amino acids. From germline, CDR1 is SNHLY and CDR2 FYNNEI. CDR3: CASSEASNQETQYF. CDR3 bases: TGTGCCAGCAGTGAAGCGAGCAACCAAGAGACCCAGTACTTC.

The chain recombines TRBV27 with TRBJ2-7, with D maybe TRBD1 (6 bases). Germline CDR1 is MNHEY and CDR2 is SMNVEV (reference sequence). With 2 bases removed from V and 4 bases from J, the gap between germline ends came to 12 bases. This CDR3 is built from 14 residues. CDR3 nucleotide sequence: TGTGCCAGCAGTTTAGCAGGGGTCCTTTACGAGCAGTACTTC. Protein product: CASSLAGVLYEQYF.

Ten or more counts support this clonotype. The chain employs TRBV4-1 and TRBJ2-2, with 12 bases fitting TRBD2. Germline V gives CDR1 MGHRA, CDR2 YSYEKL. The CDR3 spans 16 residues. The V and J ends lost 5 bases and 6 bases, in that order; junction bases with no gene match: 7. The CDR3 protein is CASSAPSGGAPGELFF. Here the CDR3 DNA reads TGCGCCAGCAGCGCCCCTAGCGGGGGGGCCCCCGGGGAGCTGTTTTTT.

This clonotype was counted between two and nine times. In DNA, the CDR3 is TGCAGCGTTTCATCTTCCCAAGAGACCCAGTACTTC. It codes for CSVSSSQETQYF. The genes are TRBV29-1 and TRBJ2-5; D remains ambiguous. Germline V gene data show CDR1 as SQVTM and CDR2 as ANQGSEA. V dropped 5 bases and J dropped 1 base, with 8 bases sitting between them. The CDR3 runs 12 residues.

There are a few counts of this clonotype. This rearrangement joins TRBV6-5 to TRBJ2-3; D might be TRBD2 (5 bases). CDR3 length: 15 amino acids. V lost 5 bases to trimming and J lost 2 bases, with 14 bases between them. CDR1 and CDR2 from the germline V gene are MNHEY and SVGAGI. CDR3 DNA sequence: TGTGCCAGCAGTCTGAGCGGCTCTCTCACAGATACGCAGTATTTT. It specifies CASSLSGSLTDTQYF.

The V and J genes are TRBV12-3 or TRBV12-4 and TRBJ1-2; D ambiguous. V lost 5 bases and J 10 bases, leaving 17 bases between the germline ends. This CDR3 is built from 13 residues. The CDR3 bases are TGTGCCAGCAGTCCGACCAACTCACATGACTACACCTTC. It translates to CASSPTNSHDYTF.

This clonotype came up a few times. The chain recombines TRBV29-1 with TRBJ2-7; 8 positions match TRBD1. This CDR3 region has 11 residues. Germline loops: CDR1 SQVTM, CDR2 ANQGSEA. After removal of 4 bases from V and 4 bases from J, the junction contained 0 bases not matched to a gene. For the CDR3, the DNA is TGCAGCGTTGGGGACAGGTACGAGCAGTACTTC. It yields the protein CSVGDRYEQYF.

The chain links TRBV6-1 to TRBJ2-5; D unclear. The CDR3 runs to 14 residues. Trimming shortened V by 3 bases and J by 1 base, and 9 bases separated the two germline ends. Germline lookup yields CDR1 MNHNS and CDR2 SASEGT. This chain's CDR3 is CASSDLAPQETQYF. The DNA of the CDR3 is TGTGCCAGCAGTGACTTGGCACCCCAAGAGACCCAGTACTTC.

The rearrangement uses TRBV19 and TRBJ2-2; 9 bases agree with TRBD2. CDR1 and CDR2 from the germline V gene are LNHDA and SQIVND (reference sequence). The J segment lost 7 bases and the V segment lost 5 bases, leaving 17 bases of the junction unmatched. The CDR3 is 18 amino acids. CDR3 sequence reads: CASSPGTSRPRGDGELFF. The CDR3 nucleotides are TGTGCCAGTAGTCCCGGGACTAGCAGACCAAGAGGGGACGGGGAGCTGTTTTTT. Together with reference TRBV19 and TRBJ2-2, the CDR3 gives the full variable domain: DGGITQSPKYLFRKEGQNVTLSCEQNLNHDAMYWYRQDPGQGLRLIYYSQIVNDFQKGDIAEGYSVSREKKESFPLTVTSAQKNPTAFYLCASSPGTSRPRGDGELFFGEGSRLTVL.

This clonotype was found a few times. The rearrangement joins TRBV3-1 to TRBJ2-7; the D gene is possibly TRBD2 (5 bases). The CDR3 contains 14 residues. From germline, CDR1 is LGHDT and CDR2 YNNKEL (reference sequence). Deletions cut 0 bases from V and 4 bases from J, with 10 bases between. The CDR3: CASSQDQRTYEQYF. CDR3 bases: TGTGCCAGCAGCCAAGACCAGCGGACTTACGAGCAGTACTTC.

The table lists this clonotype with a few counts. The chain recombines TRBV7-9 with TRBJ1-1; unclear D gene. This CDR3 spans 16 amino acids. Germline lookup yields CDR1 SEHNR and CDR2 FQNEAQ (reference sequence). V dropped 2 bases and J dropped 6 bases, with 19 bases sitting between them. The CDR3 DNA reads TGTGCCAGCAGCTTATATCGAGGCAGCGAACTGGCTGAAGCTTTCTTT. It yields the protein CASSLYRGSELAEAFF.

The chain links TRBV2 to TRBJ2-5; D not resolved. The CDR3 loop spans 15 amino acids. Germline assignment: CDR1 SNHLY and CDR2 FYNNEI. Trimming pared 5 bases from V and 3 bases from J, leaving 16 bases between. CDR3 nucleotide sequence: TGTGCCAGCAGTAAGAGACGGTTATCCGAAGAGACCCAGTACTTC. It translates to CASSKRRLSEETQYF. The variable domain in full, with the rest retrieved from reference TRBV2 and TRBJ2-5, is EPEVTQTPSHQVTQMGQEVILRCVPISNHLYFYWYRQILGQKVEFLVSFYNNEISEKSEIFDDQFSVERPDGSNFTLKIRSTKLEDSAMYFCASSKRRLSEETQYFGPGTRLLVL.

V is TRBV29-1 and J is TRBJ1-1, with D perhaps matching TRBD1 (6 bases). The CDR3 extends over 13 amino acids. Germline CDR1 reads SQVTM; CDR2 reads ANQGSEA. V was trimmed by 5 bases and J by 1 base, leaving 11 bases between them. DNA for the CDR3: TGCAGCGTTCGGGACAACGCGAACACTGAAGCTTTCTTT. Its protein is CSVRDNANTEAFF.

This chain uses TRBV10-3 with TRBJ2-3; D not resolved. Trimming stripped 6 bases from V and 2 bases from J, with 15 bases between. CDR1 is ENHRY, CDR2 SYGVKD, per germline. The CDR3 is 15 residues long. CDR3 sequence: CAIRRETTTTDTQYF. The DNA for the CDR3 is TGTGCCATCAGAAGAGAAACGACAACCACAGATACGCAGTATTTT.

The rearrangement uses TRBV7-6 and TRBJ2-3; 11 nucleotides align to TRBD2. The CDR3 has 17 amino acids. After removal of 1 base from V and 5 bases from J, the junction contained 8 bases not matched to a gene. CDR1 is SGHVS and CDR2 is FNYEAQ in the germline V gene. For the CDR3, the DNA is TGTGCCAGCAGCTTAGTGTCTAGCGGGAGGCCTCGAGATACGCAGTATTTT. Amino acids: CASSLVSSGRPRDTQYF.

This sequence joins TRBV5-1 and TRBJ2-5, with a weak D call TRBD2 (6 bases). CDR3 length: 16 residues. The germline V and J ends were trimmed by 0 bases and 1 base, with 13 bases remaining between them. Germline lookup yields CDR1 SGHRS and CDR2 YFSETQ. CDR3 region: CASSLAGGDVQETQYF. The CDR3 DNA reads as TGCGCCAGCAGCTTGGCCGGGGGAGACGTCCAAGAGACCCAGTACTTC.

The V call is TRBV6-2 or TRBV6-3, the J call TRBJ2-5; D perhaps matches TRBD2 (5 bases). The V and J ends lost 4 bases and 5 bases respectively, with 17 bases between them. Germline-derived CDR1 and CDR2 are MNHEY and SVGEGT. This CDR3 spans 15 amino acids. The CDR3 DNA follows: TGTGCCAGCAGTTGGCGGGTCAGAAGCGGTGAGACCCAGTACTTC. As protein: CASSWRVRSGETQYF.

This clonotype was counted between two and nine times. The gene calls are TRBV7-2 and TRBJ2-5; the D is unclear. CDR3 size: 14 residues. CDR1 and CDR2 from the germline V gene are SGHTA and FQGNSA. V was trimmed by 1 base and J by 2 bases, leaving 8 bases between them. The CDR3 sequence is CASSLGPFQETQYF. CDR3 nucleotide sequence: TGTGCCAGCAGCTTAGGTCCGTTTCAAGAGACCCAGTACTTC.

This clonotype was seen at least ten times. The chain joins TRBV7-2 to TRBJ2-3; D is undetermined. CDR3 length: 11 amino acids. Per germline, CDR1 SGHTA and CDR2 FQGNSA. The V gene lost 4 bases and the J gene lost 6 bases, with 5 bases spanning the gap. This chain's CDR3 is CASSSPDTQYF. The CDR3, as DNA: TGTGCCAGCAGCTCCCCCGATACGCAGTATTTT.

The sample holds many counts of this clonotype. The chain has TRBV2 and TRBJ2-5; TRBD2 is a possible D gene (6 bases). The V end was cut by 6 bases, the J end by 13 bases, with 24 bases between. Germline loops: CDR1 SNHLY, CDR2 FYNNEI. This CDR3 has 14 residues. The CDR3 region is CASSRESGPGLPYF. CDR3 DNA: TGTGCCAGCAGCCGGGAGAGTGGGCCGGGACTCCCGTACTTC.

The chain combines TRBV12-3 or TRBV12-4 with TRBJ1-5; the D is unclear. Trimming left V 3 bases short and J 0 bases short, with 15 bases between. This CDR3 has 17 amino acids. The CDR3 coding sequence is TGTGCCAGCAGTTTCCTCGGGGATCTCTATAGCAATCAGCCCCAGCATTTT. Amino acid sequence: CASSFLGDLYSNQPQHF.